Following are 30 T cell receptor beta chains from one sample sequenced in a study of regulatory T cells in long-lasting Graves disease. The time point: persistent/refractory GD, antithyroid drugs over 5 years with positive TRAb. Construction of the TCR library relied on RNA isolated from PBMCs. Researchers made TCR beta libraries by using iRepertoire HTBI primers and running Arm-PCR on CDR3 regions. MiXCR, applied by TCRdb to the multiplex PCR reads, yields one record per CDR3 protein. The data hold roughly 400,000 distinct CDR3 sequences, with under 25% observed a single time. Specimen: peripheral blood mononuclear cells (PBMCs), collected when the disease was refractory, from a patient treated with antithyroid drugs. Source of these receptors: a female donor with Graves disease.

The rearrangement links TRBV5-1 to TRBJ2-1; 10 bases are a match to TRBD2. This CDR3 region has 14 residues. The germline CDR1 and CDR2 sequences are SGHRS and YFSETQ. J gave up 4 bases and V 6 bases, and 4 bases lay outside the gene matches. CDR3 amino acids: CASKETSGYNEQFF. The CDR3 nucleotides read TGCGCCAGCAAGGAGACTAGCGGGTACAATGAGCAGTTCTTC.

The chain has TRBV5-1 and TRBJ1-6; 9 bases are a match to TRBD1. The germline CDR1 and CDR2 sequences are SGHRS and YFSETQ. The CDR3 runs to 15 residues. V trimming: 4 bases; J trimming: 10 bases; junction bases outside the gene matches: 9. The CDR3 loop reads CASSPGDRVGSPLHF. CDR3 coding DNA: TGCGCCAGCAGCCCCGGGGACAGGGTAGGCTCACCCCTCCACTTT.

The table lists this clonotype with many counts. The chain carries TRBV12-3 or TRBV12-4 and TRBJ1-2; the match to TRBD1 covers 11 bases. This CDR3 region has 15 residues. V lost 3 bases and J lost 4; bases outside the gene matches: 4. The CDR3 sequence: CASSFGQGAPYGYTF. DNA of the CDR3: TGTGCCAGCAGTTTTGGACAGGGGGCCCCCTATGGCTACACCTTC.

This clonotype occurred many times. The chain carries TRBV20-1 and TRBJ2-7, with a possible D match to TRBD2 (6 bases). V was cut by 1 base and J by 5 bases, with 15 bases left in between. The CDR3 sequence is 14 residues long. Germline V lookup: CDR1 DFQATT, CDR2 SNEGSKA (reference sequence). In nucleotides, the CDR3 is TGCAGTGCTAGAGTGTCGCGGGGTTTCCACGAGCAGTACTTC. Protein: CSARVSRGFHEQYF.

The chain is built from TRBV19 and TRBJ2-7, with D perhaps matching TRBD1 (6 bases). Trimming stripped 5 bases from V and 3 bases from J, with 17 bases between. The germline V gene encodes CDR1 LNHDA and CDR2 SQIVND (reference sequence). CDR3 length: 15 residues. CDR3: CASSPRTALGYEQYF. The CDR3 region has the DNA TGTGCCAGTAGTCCTCGGACAGCGCTGGGCTACGAGCAGTACTTC.

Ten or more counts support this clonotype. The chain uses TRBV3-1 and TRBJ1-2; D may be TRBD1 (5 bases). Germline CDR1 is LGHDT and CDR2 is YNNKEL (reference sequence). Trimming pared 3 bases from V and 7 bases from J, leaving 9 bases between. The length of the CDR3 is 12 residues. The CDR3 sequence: CASSQGVPGYTF. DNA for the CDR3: TGTGCCAGCAGCCAGGGGGTTCCTGGCTACACCTTC.

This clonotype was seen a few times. The DNA for the CDR3 is TGCAGTGCCAAAAAGGGGGCCTCGGAAGCTTTCTTT. It specifies CSAKKGASEAFF. V usage is TRBV20-1 and J usage is TRBJ1-1; 7 bases fit TRBD1. CDR1 is DFQATT, CDR2 SNEGSKA, per germline (reference sequence). CDR3 length equals 12 residues. Trimming at V came to 6 bases and at J to 8 bases, leaving 9 bases not matched to a gene.

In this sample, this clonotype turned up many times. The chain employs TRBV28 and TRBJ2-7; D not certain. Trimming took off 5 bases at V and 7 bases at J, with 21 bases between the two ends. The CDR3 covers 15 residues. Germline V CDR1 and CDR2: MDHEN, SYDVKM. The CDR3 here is CASSPTRLGLREQYF. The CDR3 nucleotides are TGTGCCAGCAGTCCCACCCGGCTAGGTTTAAGAGAGCAGTACTTC.

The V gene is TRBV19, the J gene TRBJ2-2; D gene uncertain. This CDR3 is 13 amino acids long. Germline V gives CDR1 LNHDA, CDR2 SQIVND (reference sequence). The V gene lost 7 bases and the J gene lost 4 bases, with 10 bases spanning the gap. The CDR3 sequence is CASTSQVTGELFF. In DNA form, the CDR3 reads TGTGCCAGTACCTCCCAGGTCACCGGGGAGCTGTTTTTT.

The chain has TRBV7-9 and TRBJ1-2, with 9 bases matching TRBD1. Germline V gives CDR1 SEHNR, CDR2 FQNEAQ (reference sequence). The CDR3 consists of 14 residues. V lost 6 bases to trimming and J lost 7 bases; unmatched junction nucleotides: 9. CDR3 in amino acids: CASSQLQGAGGYTF. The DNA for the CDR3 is TGTGCCAGCAGTCAATTACAGGGGGCCGGTGGCTACACCTTC.

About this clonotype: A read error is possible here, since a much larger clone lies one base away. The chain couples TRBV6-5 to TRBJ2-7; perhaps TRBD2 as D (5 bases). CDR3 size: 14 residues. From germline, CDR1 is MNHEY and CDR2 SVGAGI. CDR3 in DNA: TGTGCCAACAGTTACGGAGACTACTCCTACGAGCAGTACTTC. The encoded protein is CANSYGDYSYEQYF.

Here the CDR3 DNA reads TGTGCCAGCAGTTTGCAGCAGACGGGCGGGGAGCTGTTTTTT. Translating it yields CASSLQQTGGELFF. V usage is TRBV28 and J usage is TRBJ2-2, with no clear D. Germline V gene lookup returns CDR1 MDHEN and CDR2 SYDVKM. Trimming took off 3 bases at V and 7 bases at J, with 12 bases between the two ends. CDR3 length equals 14 residues.

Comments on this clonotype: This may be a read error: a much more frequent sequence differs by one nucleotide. CDR3 nucleotide sequence: TGTGCCAGCAGCACCGGGGGGTACGCGAACACCGGGGAGCTGTTTTTT. It codes for CASSTGGYANTGELFF. The chain uses TRBV13 and TRBJ2-2; TRBD2 agrees at 7 bases. This CDR3 contains 16 residues. V shed 5 bases, J shed 0 bases, and the junction held 6 bases outside the gene matches. The germline V gene has CDR1 PRHDT and CDR2 FYEKMQ (reference sequence).

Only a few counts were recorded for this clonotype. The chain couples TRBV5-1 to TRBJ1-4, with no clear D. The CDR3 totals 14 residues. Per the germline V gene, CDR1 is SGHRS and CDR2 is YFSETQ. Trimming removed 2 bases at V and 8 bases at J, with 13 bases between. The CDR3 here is CASSFGDGVEKLFF. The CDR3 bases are TGCGCCAGCAGCTTCGGAGACGGTGTGGAAAAACTGTTTTTT.

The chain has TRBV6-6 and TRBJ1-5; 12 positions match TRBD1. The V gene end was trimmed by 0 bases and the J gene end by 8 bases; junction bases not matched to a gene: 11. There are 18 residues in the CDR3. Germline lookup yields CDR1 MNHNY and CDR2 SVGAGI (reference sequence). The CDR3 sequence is CASSYSGQGAKWGEPQHF. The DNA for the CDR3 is TGTGCCAGCAGTTACTCGGGACAGGGGGCGAAATGGGGAGAGCCCCAGCATTTT.

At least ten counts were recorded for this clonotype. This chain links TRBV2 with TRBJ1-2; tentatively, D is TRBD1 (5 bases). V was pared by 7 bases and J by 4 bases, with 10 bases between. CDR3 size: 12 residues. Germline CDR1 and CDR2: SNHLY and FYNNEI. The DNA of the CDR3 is TGTGCCAGCAAGGGGTCAGCCTATGGCTACACCTTC. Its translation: CASKGSAYGYTF. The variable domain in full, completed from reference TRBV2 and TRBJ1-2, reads EPEVTQTPSHQVTQMGQEVILRCVPISNHLYFYWYRQILGQKVEFLVSFYNNEISEKSEIFDDQFSVERPDGSNFTLKIRSTKLEDSAMYFCASKGSAYGYTFGSGTRLTVV.

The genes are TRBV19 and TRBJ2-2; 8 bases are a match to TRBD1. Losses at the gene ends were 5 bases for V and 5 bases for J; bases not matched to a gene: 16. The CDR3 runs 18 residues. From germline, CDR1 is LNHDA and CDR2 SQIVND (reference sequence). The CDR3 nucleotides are TGTGCCAGTAGTCGACTGGACAGGGACCTAGGTTTTACCGGGGAGCTGTTTTTT. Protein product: CASSRLDRDLGFTGELFF. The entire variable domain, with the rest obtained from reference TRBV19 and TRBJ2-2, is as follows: DGGITQSPKYLFRKEGQNVTLSCEQNLNHDAMYWYRQDPGQGLRLIYYSQIVNDFQKGDIAEGYSVSREKKESFPLTVTSAQKNPTAFYLCASSRLDRDLGFTGELFFGEGSRLTVL.

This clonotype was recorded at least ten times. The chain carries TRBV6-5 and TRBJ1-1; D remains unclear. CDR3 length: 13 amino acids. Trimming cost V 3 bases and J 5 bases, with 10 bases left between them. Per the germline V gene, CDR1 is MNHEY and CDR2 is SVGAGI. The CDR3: CASSYPGETEAFF. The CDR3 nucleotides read TGTGCCAGCAGTTATCCCGGAGAGACTGAAGCTTTCTTT.

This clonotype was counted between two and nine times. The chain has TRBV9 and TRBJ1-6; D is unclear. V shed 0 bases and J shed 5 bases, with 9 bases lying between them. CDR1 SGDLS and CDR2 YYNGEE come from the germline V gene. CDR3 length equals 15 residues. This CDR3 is CASSVGGENNSPLHF. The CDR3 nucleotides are TGTGCCAGCAGCGTAGGAGGCGAGAATAATTCACCCCTCCACTTT.

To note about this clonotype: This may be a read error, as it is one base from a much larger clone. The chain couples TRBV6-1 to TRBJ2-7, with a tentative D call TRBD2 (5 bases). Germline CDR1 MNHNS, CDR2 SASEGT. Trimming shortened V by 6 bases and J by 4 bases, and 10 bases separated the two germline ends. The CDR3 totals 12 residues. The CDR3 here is CASRLGEYEQYF. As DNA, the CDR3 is TGTGCCAGCAGACTCGGGGAGTACGAGCAGTACTTC.

The CDR3 DNA sequence: TGTGCCAGCAGAACCGCCAGCTCTGGGGCCAACGTCCTGACTTTC. Translation: CASRTASSGANVLTF. This chain connects TRBV6-1 to TRBJ2-6, with D uncertain. CDR3 length: 15 amino acids. Trimming pared 6 bases from V and 0 bases from J, leaving 9 bases between. Germline V CDR1 and CDR2: MNHNS, SASEGT.

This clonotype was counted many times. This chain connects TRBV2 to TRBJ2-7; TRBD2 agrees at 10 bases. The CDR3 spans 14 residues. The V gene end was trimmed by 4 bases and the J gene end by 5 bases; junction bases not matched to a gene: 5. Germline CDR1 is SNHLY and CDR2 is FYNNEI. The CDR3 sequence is CASSVSGRVNEQYF. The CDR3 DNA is TGTGCCAGCAGTGTAAGCGGGAGGGTAAACGAGCAGTACTTC.

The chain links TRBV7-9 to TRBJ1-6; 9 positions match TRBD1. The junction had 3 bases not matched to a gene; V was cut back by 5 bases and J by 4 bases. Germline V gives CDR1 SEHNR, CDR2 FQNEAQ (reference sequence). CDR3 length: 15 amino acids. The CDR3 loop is CASSVGQGYNSPLHF. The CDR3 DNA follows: TGTGCCAGCAGCGTAGGACAGGGGTATAATTCACCCCTCCACTTT.

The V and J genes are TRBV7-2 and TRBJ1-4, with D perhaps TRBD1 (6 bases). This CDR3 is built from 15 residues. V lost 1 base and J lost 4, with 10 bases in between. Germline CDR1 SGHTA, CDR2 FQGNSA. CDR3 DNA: TGTGCCAGCAGCTTAGACTTACAGGGTAATGAAAAACTGTTTTTT. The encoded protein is CASSLDLQGNEKLFF.

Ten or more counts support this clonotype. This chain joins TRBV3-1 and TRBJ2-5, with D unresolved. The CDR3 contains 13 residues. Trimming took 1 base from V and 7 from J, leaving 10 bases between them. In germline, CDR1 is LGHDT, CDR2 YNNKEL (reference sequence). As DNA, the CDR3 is TGTGCCAGCAGCCAAGCCACTATGGGGACCCAGTACTTC. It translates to CASSQATMGTQYF.

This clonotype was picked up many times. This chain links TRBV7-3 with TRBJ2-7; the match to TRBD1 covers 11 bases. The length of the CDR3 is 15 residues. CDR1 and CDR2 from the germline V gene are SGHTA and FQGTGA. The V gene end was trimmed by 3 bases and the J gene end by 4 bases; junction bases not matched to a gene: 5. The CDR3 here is CASSFSGTGGYEQYF. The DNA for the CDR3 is TGTGCCAGCAGCTTCTCCGGGACAGGGGGATACGAGCAGTACTTC.

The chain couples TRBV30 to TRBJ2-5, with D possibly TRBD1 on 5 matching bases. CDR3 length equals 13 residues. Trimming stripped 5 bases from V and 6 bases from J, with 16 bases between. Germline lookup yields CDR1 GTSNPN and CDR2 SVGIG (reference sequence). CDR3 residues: CAWESGQSQTQYF. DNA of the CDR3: TGTGCCTGGGAGTCCGGACAATCCCAGACCCAGTACTTC.

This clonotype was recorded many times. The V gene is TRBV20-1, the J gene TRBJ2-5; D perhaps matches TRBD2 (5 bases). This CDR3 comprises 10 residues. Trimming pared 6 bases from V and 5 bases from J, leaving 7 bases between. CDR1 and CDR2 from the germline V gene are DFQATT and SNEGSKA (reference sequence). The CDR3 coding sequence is TGCAGTGCCGTAGCGGAGACCCAGTACTTC. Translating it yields CSAVAETQYF.

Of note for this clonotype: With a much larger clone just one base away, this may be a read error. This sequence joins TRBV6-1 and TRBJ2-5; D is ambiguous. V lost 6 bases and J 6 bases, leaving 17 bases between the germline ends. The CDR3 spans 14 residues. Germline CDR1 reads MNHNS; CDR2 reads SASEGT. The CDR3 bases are TGTGCCAGCAGGCCCAGCCCCCTAGGAAAGACCCAGTACTTC. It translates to CASRPSPLGKTQYF.

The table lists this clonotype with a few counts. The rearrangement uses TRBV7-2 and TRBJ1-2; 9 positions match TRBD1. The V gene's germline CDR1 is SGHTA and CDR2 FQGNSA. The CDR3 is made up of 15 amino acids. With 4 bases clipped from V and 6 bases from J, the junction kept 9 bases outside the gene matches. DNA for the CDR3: TGTGCCAGCAGCTCGATTACAGGGGGCGGCGATGGCTACACCTTC. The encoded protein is CASSSITGGGDGYTF. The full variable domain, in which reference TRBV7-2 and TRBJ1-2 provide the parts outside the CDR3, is GAGVSQSPSNKVTEKGKDVELRCDPISGHTALYWYRQSLGQGLEFLIYFQGNSAPDKSGLPSDRFSAERTGGSVSTLTIQRTQQEDSAVYLCASSSITGGGDGYTFGSGTRLTVV.